This paragraph reports one TCR beta chain. This record belongs to a study of blood T cell repertoires in COVID-19. Germline V gene sequence: CDR1 MNHEY, CDR2 SVGAGI. This CDR3 contains 15 residues. With 2 bases removed from V and 2 bases from J, the gap between germline ends came to 10 bases. Sequencing used immunoSEQ multiplex PCR; TCRdb keeps in-frame clones, though not all of them. The sample has roughly 170,000 clones, approximately 85% seen once. The sample comprised peripheral blood. The chain carries TRBV6-5 and TRBJ1-5; no clear D gene. This TCR was recovered from a man aged 55 to 70 who had recovered from COVID-19. The CDR3 sequence: CASSYKGGGNQPQHF. The DNA of the CDR3 is TGTGCCAGCAGTTACAAGGGAGGCGGCAATCAGCCCCAGCATTTT.